This is a list of T cell receptor beta chains from one sample in a study of cytomegalovirus exposure and HLA in healthy donors. Sequenced by immunoSEQ multiplex PCR; TCRdb stores in-frame clones only, minus some. Of around 100,000 clones listed, 79% were seen once; the top ten hold 3% to 3.5%. Sequenced input: PBMCs. The origin of the receptors is a woman between 40 and 50 years old in good health and CMV-seronegative. Both conserved end residues are part of each CDR3. A D gene is named only where the DNA matches it firmly. Clone sizes are given selectively: once, few, many, or a class where the clone is expanded.

size: -; D: -; J: TRBJ1-2; V: TRBV2; DNA: TGTGCCAGCAGTGTAGCAGGAGGGTTCTATGGCTACACCTTC; CDR3: CASSVAGGFYGYTF
size: -; D: -; J: TRBJ1-5; V: TRBV7-2; DNA: TGTGCCAGCAGCCCCATGAGTGGGGGGAGGCCCCAGCATTTT; CDR3: CASSPMSGGRPQHF
size: -; D: -; J: TRBJ1-2; V: TRBV25-1; DNA: TGTGCCAGCAGCCCAGCGGAGGGCCCTCGAGGCTACACCTTC; CDR3: CASSPAEGPRGYTF
size: -; D: -; J: TRBJ1-4; V: TRBV18; DNA: TGTGCCAGCTCACCTACGGGACACCCAACTAATGAAAAACTGTTTTTT; CDR3: CASSPTGHPTNEKLFF
size: -; D: -; J: TRBJ2-1; V: TRBV5-1; DNA: TGCGCCAGCGGAGAACCCCGGGAGCATGAGCAGTTCTTC; CDR3: CASGEPREHEQFF
size: -; D: -; J: TRBJ1-1; V: TRBV27; DNA: TGTGCCAGCAGTTGGAACAGGGTGGTGAACACTGAAGCTTTCTTT; CDR3: CASSWNRVVNTEAFF
size: -; D: TRBD1; J: TRBJ2-2; V: TRBV28; DNA: TGTGCCAGCAGTTTATGGGGGACAGCGAACACCGGGGAGCTGTTTTTT; CDR3: CASSLWGTANTGELFF
size: once; D: -; J: TRBJ1-4; V: TRBV7-8; DNA: TGTGCCAGCAGCTTAAGGGAGGGGACGTCTGAAAAACTGTTTTTT; CDR3: CASSLREGTSEKLFF
size: -; D: -; J: TRBJ1-3; V: TRBV6-6; DNA: TGTGCCAGCAGTTACGTTACAGGGTATGGTGGAAACACCATATATTTT; CDR3: CASSYVTGYGGNTIYF
size: -; D: -; J: TRBJ1-5; V: TRBV27; DNA: TGTGCCAGCAGTTTCCTTTCGGATCAGCCCCAGCATTTT; CDR3: CASSFLSDQPQHF
size: -; D: -; J: TRBJ1-1; V: TRBV6-5; DNA: TGTGCCAGCAGTCCCGCGGGGGGGGCGGGGGATTTCTTT; CDR3: CASSPAGGAGDFF
size: -; D: -; J: TRBJ2-7; V: TRBV5-3; DNA: TGTGCCAGAAGACAAAGACGACAGGCCTTTCTCTCCTACGAGCAGTACTTC; CDR3: CARRQRRQAFLSYEQYF
size: once; D: -; J: TRBJ2-5; V: TRBV11-3; DNA: TGTGCCAGCAGCTTAGGCCAGGGGGAGACCCAGTACTTC; CDR3: CASSLGQGETQYF
size: -; D: -; J: TRBJ2-7; V: TRBV30; DNA: TGTGCCTGGACTCATAAAGGGGCTGGGGAGCAGTACTTC; CDR3: CAWTHKGAGEQYF
size: -; D: TRBD1; J: TRBJ1-4; V: TRBV19; DNA: TGTGCCAGTAGTATAGGTCTACGACAGGGGGGAGAAAAACTGTTTTTT; CDR3: CASSIGLRQGGEKLFF
size: -; D: -; J: TRBJ1-2; V: TRBV28; DNA: TGTGCCAGCAGTGCCAGGGACTATGGCTACACCTTC; CDR3: CASSARDYGYTF
size: -; D: -; J: TRBJ1-2; V: TRBV6-5; DNA: TGTGCCAGCAGTTTTCGGACGGGAAGAAATGGCTACACCTTC; CDR3: CASSFRTGRNGYTF
size: once; D: TRBD2; J: TRBJ2-3; V: TRBV30; DNA: TGTGCCTGGAGTCAGACTAGCGGGGACCTCCTAAGCACAGATACGCAGTATTTT; CDR3: CAWSQTSGDLLSTDTQYF
size: -; D: -; J: TRBJ2-7; V: TRBV7-2; DNA: TGTGCCAGCAGCTTAGAGAAACTCCGCGCCTACGAGCAGTACTTC; CDR3: CASSLEKLRAYEQYF
size: -; D: TRBD2; J: TRBJ2-6; V: TRBV7-9; DNA: TGTGCCAGCAGCCCGAGAGCGGGGGGGGGCTCTGGGGCCAACGTCCTGACTTTC; CDR3: CASSPRAGGGSGANVLTF
size: -; D: -; J: TRBJ1-1; V: TRBV19; DNA: TGTGCCAGTAGCAAAGGTAGGGGGTATGACACTGAAGCTTTCTTT; CDR3: CASSKGRGYDTEAFF
size: -; D: -; J: TRBJ1-5; V: TRBV9; DNA: TGTGCCAGCAGCGTTGGCCCCCTGGGCAATCAGCCCCAGCATTTT; CDR3: CASSVGPLGNQPQHF
size: -; D: -; J: TRBJ1-4; V: TRBV20-1; DNA: TGCAGTGCTAGAAAGACCGAGGGTCTGTTTTTT; CDR3: CSARKTEGLFF
size: -; D: TRBD2; J: TRBJ2-1; V: TRBV28; DNA: TGTGCCAGCAGTTATACTAGCGGGAGGGGAGGGAATGAGCAGTTCTTC; CDR3: CASSYTSGRGGNEQFF
size: -; D: -; J: TRBJ2-7; V: TRBV5-6; DNA: TGTGCCAGCAGCCCTTACGGGATCTCCTACGAGCAGTACTTC; CDR3: CASSPYGISYEQYF
size: -; D: TRBD2; J: TRBJ2-1; V: TRBV9; DNA: TGTGCCAGCAGCGTAACTAGCGGGAGATCTTACAATGAGCAGTTCTTC; CDR3: CASSVTSGRSYNEQFF
size: -; D: -; J: TRBJ2-1; V: TRBV5-8; DNA: TGTGCCAGCCTTTCGGGGGATGTACCATTCAATGAGCAGTTCTTC; CDR3: CASLSGDVPFNEQFF
size: -; D: -; J: TRBJ1-6; V: TRBV9; DNA: TGTGCCAGCAGCGTCGACGGGGGGGGGCTGGATAATTCACCCCTCCACTTT; CDR3: CASSVDGGGLDNSPLHF
size: -; D: TRBD2; J: TRBJ2-3; V: TRBV11-3; DNA: TGTGCCAGCAGCTTAGGGCTAGCGGGAGAGATAGATACGCAGTATTTT; CDR3: CASSLGLAGEIDTQYF
size: -; D: TRBD1; J: TRBJ2-7; V: TRBV6-5; DNA: TGTGCCAGCAGTTACAGGGACAGGGGATACGAGCAGTACTTC; CDR3: CASSYRDRGYEQYF
size: -; D: -; J: TRBJ1-5; V: TRBV28; DNA: TGTGCCATTCGGGGGGGGGCGGGTCAGCCCCAGCATTTT; CDR3: CAIRGGAGQPQHF
size: -; D: TRBD2; J: TRBJ2-2; V: TRBV6-4; DNA: TGTGCCAGCAGTGACGGGGGGGACACCGGGGAGCTGTTTTTT; CDR3: CASSDGGDTGELFF
size: -; D: -; J: TRBJ1-1; V: TRBV30; DNA: TGTGCCTGGAGTAGTGAGATGAACACTGAAGCTTTCTTT; CDR3: CAWSSEMNTEAFF
size: -; D: TRBD2; J: TRBJ2-1; V: TRBV5-1; DNA: TGCGCCAGCAGCTTAATCCTAGCGGAAGACAATGAGCAGTTCTTC; CDR3: CASSLILAEDNEQFF